This entry lists 8 T cell receptor beta chains sequenced from one sample in a study of spatial heterogeneity in lung cancer. Time point reported: sample taken at primary tumor resection. TCRdb re-derived calls from the 5' RACE reads in MiXCR, one entry per CDR3 protein. This table has more than 65,000 distinct CDR3 sequences, about 8% appearing once. The source material was PBMCs, sampled at surgery. These receptors were obtained from a male donor with early-stage non-small cell lung cancer.

This clonotype was recorded many times. The J gene is TRBJ2-7, the V gene TRBV6-5, with D unresolved. The V and J ends lost 5 bases and 7 bases respectively, with 9 bases between them. CDR1 is MNHEY and CDR2 is SVGAGI in the germline V gene. The CDR3 consists of 11 residues. The CDR3 here is CASSDLVEQYF. CDR3 nucleotides: TGTGCCAGCAGTGATCTGGTGGAGCAGTACTTC.

This clonotype was found many times. CDR3 DNA sequence: TGCGCCAGCAGCCTCGCGGGGGGCGAGCAGTACTTC. Amino acids: CASSLAGGEQYF. The genes are TRBV5-1 and TRBJ2-7, with TRBD2 identical over 8 bases. The V segment lost 4 bases and the J segment 6 bases; nucleotides outside the gene matches: 3. The CDR3 is 12 residues long. Germline V CDR1 and CDR2: SGHRS, YFSETQ.

This clonotype was seen ten or more times. This chain uses TRBV27 with TRBJ2-7; maybe TRBD1 (6 bases). V was shortened by 3 bases and J by 3 bases, with 12 bases between the two germline ends. This CDR3 is built from 14 residues. Germline CDR1 reads MNHEY; CDR2 reads SMNVEV (reference sequence). CDR3 residues: CASSFTGQNYEQYF. In nucleotides, the CDR3 is TGTGCCAGCAGTTTTACCGGACAGAACTACGAGCAGTACTTC.

The rearrangement links TRBV3-1 to TRBJ2-7; no firm D call. This CDR3 is 15 amino acids long. Germline V gene data show CDR1 as LGHDT and CDR2 as YNNKEL (reference sequence). V was clipped by 4 bases and J by 0 bases, with 13 bases between them. CDR3 loop: CASSPSYRSSYEQYF. The CDR3 DNA sequence: TGTGCCAGCAGCCCCTCATATCGGAGCTCCTACGAGCAGTACTTC.

This clonotype was observed at least ten times. V gene TRBV6-5 combines with J gene TRBJ2-1; 7 bases fit TRBD2. Per germline, CDR1 MNHEY and CDR2 SVGAGI. Trimming at V came to 10 bases and at J to 7 bases, leaving 7 bases not matched to a gene. There are 12 residues in the CDR3. The CDR3 DNA sequence: TGTGCCACCGGGACGGGAGGAAATGAGCAGTTCTTC. It encodes CATGTGGNEQFF.

The rearrangement joins TRBV16 to TRBJ1-5, with 8 positions matching TRBD1. V dropped 4 bases and J dropped 2; count of bases not matched to a gene: 1. The CDR3 extends over 14 amino acids. CDR1 KGHSY and CDR2 FQNENV come from the germline V gene. The CDR3 nucleotides read TGTGCCAGCAGCCTACAGGGGGGCAATCAGCCCCAGCATTTT. Its protein is CASSLQGGNQPQHF.

This clonotype was detected only a few times. V gene TRBV5-1 combines with J gene TRBJ2-5, with TRBD1 identical over 8 bases. Trimming removed 5 bases from V and 2 bases from J; junction bases left unmatched: 8. The CDR3 is 15 residues long. The germline V gene has CDR1 SGHRS and CDR2 YFSETQ. CDR3 protein: CASRETGATQETQYF. CDR3 nucleotides: TGCGCCAGCAGGGAGACAGGGGCTACTCAAGAGACCCAGTACTTC. Complete variable domain (other parts from reference TRBV5-1 and TRBJ2-5): KAGVTQTPRYLIKTRGQQVTLSCSPISGHRSVSWYQQTPGQGLQFLFEYFSETQRNKGNFPGRFSGRQFSNSRSEMNVSTLELGDSALYLCASRETGATQETQYFGPGTRLLVL.

This chain joins TRBV5-6 and TRBJ2-7; TRBD1 is a possible D gene (6 bases). Germline CDR1 reads SGHDT; CDR2 reads YYEEEE. Trimming pared 0 bases from V and 3 bases from J, leaving 10 bases between. The CDR3 totals 14 residues. CDR3 DNA: TGTGCCAGCAGCTTGGGGGGGCGCTTCTACGAGCAGTACTTC. Its protein is CASSLGGRFYEQYF.